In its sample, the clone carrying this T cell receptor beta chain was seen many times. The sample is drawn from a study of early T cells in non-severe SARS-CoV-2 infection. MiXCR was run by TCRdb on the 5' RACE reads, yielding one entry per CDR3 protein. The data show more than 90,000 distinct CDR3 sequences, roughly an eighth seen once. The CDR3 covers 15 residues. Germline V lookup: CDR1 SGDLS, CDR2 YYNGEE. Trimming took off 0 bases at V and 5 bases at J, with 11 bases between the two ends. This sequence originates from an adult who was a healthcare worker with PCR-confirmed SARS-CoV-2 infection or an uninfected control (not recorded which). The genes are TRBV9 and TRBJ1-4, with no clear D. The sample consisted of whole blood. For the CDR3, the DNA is TGTGCCAGCAGCGTAGATGGGGTAACCAATGAAAAACTGTTTTTT. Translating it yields CASSVDGVTNEKLFF.